A single sample is the source of the 2 T cell receptor beta chains below, sequenced in a study of blood T cell repertoires in COVID-19 (dated by TCRdb to the early 2020s). Library preparation used the immunoSEQ multiplex PCR assay. Entries here come from immuneACCESS through TCRdb and include only in-frame sequences with V and J called. Some clones fail to appear in such tables; in the studies checked, an unresolved V gene covers under half of the shortfall, and the cause of the remainder is unknown. This sample comprises about 390,000 clones, about 87% of them detected only once. The top ten hold 2% to 2.5% of the sample. Sequenced material: peripheral blood. Every receptor here comes from a woman between 55 and 75 years old with COVID-19, enrolled during active disease.

This chain joins TRBV6-6 and TRBJ2-7; D is unclear. Germline V gene lookup returns CDR1 MNHNY and CDR2 SVGAGI (reference sequence). The length of the CDR3 is 14 residues. The germline V and J ends were trimmed by 2 bases and 7 bases, with 15 bases remaining between them. CDR3 DNA sequence: TGTGCCAGCAGTTACACCAGTCTTGCCGGGGAGCAGTACTTC. It yields the protein CASSYTSLAGEQYF.

The V gene is TRBV6-5, the J gene TRBJ1-1; D unresolved. This CDR3 region has 14 residues. Germline-derived CDR1 and CDR2 are MNHEY and SVGAGI. V gave up 5 bases and J gave up 0 bases, with 10 bases separating them. CDR3 nucleotides: TGTGCCAGCAGTAAGGGAGTCCTGAACACTGAAGCTTTCTTT. Residues: CASSKGVLNTEAFF.